This T cell receptor (beta chain) is from a study of cytomegalovirus exposure and HLA in healthy donors (dated by TCRdb to the late 2010s). About the investigation overall: According to an earlier analysis of several hundred of the donors, about 190 million T cells yielded 90 million to 140 million unique TCR beta sequences and less than 300 Gb of sequence data. An early release covering some 640 HLA-typed donors comprised 300 to 350 gigabases of sequencing data and around 85 million unique TCR sequences. Among the roughly 400 genotyped donors, around 81% belonged to the genetic ancestry cluster associated with self-reported Caucasian donors. The aim of the study was to test whether cataloging public T cell receptors could identify signatures of past pathogen exposure. The T cell repertoires of 666 subjects were profiled by immunosequencing and related to cytomegalovirus serostatus. In addition to the first cohort of 650 to 800 subjects, a separate validation cohort of 130 or so different subjects was used. High-throughput TCR immunosequencing, statistical association of individual TCRs with disease status, and machine learning were combined to predict cytomegalovirus infection status. A later analysis re-examined previously published TCR beta repertoires from roughly 720 donors and added high-resolution HLA genotyping to investigate patterns of TCR occurrence. Rather than drawing on any new phenotypic data, the later analysis identified candidate immune exposures from TCR beta sequences and the way those sequences occurred across donors. An earlier analysis of some 600 of the donors applied high-throughput TCR beta sequencing to assess whether each TCR beta V gene segment acted as functional or pseudogenic. Donor age, sex, ethnicity and CMV serostatus were compiled alongside the repertoire data. A later genetic analysis took genome-wide SNP genotypes for about 55% of the 666 donors and used that subset as a discovery cohort. Every discovery cohort repertoire had been produced on one sequencing platform. Class I and class II HLA loci were covered by the typing at four-digit resolution. The number of donors typed differed by locus, with 629-630 for A, B, C, DRB1 and DQB1, around 500 for DQA1, under 610 for DPA1, and 450 to 480 for DPB1. Four to six DR-DQ haplotypes were handled as single units for association and clustering, since linkage in the cohort was strong. Among 350 to 400 genotyped donors of the cohort, an average of around 240,000 unique TCR beta nucleotide sequences were sequenced per donor, around 20% of them non-productive.

This clone has more than one count but fewer than ten. Its antigen is currently not known. Base qualities were left out, and no much larger clone turns up one base away. Study-wide conclusions, independent of this receptor: Linkage disequilibrium might explain the correlated functional status among segregating V segments, but an unknown experimental factor could not be excluded. Compared with the roughly 700-donor mean, donors in an Asian-associated ancestry cluster had fewer N-insertions in productive TCRs, according to a later genetic analysis. A further reported finding was that TCR beta sequences accurately predicted the HLA-A and HLA-B alleles for most subjects in the first cohort. Broadly in line with IMGT annotations, most TCR beta V segments showed up in productive rearrangements about 87% or about 30% of the time in an earlier analysis of 587 of the donors. The sequencing pipeline was judged likely to have produced a cluster of highly shared sequence variants as a technical artifact. In this cohort, only TCR beta chains were sequenced, and detectable features were limited by the absence of alpha or paired-chain data. In a later analysis, most CMV-associated TCR beta chains were found to appear HLA-restricted, with HLA associations seemingly driven largely by CMV exposure. Because counts were too low, some 16 rarely observed V segments, including chromosome 9 orphons, were excluded from the earlier analysis of 587 of the donors. In a later analysis, several top co-occurrence clusters were reported to appear linked to parvovirus B19, influenza, CMV and Epstein-Barr virus. The classifier was reported to diagnose cytomegalovirus status with high specificity and sensitivity in both the original and validation cohorts. Strong co-occurrence of HLA alleles, especially DR and DQ, made assigning TCR associations to individual alleles difficult. Most TCR sequences were seen in very few donors, while some public TCRs were found in many individuals. In a later genetic analysis, a missense DCLRE1C variant was associated with V-gene and J-gene trimming of TCR beta chains, and the association was replicated in an independent cohort. According to the authors, the approach could potentially be generalized to other disease states and immunological phenotypes. The only immune exposure information available for the cohort was CMV serostatus. In a later analysis, HLA-associated TCR beta chains were found to be more clonally expanded and to have lower generation probabilities than equally common non-associated chains. A later analysis found that TCR association rates varied across HLA loci, with DRB1 alleles showing the most associated TCRs and HLA-C alleles the fewest. Because the 87-base-pair reads could not distinguish some IMGT-functional V segments, including TRBV6-2 and TRBV6-3, those segments were excluded. Specific HLA alleles were associated with roughly 16,000 TCR beta sequences at a false discovery rate of 0.05 in a later analysis. Presence/absence analyses assumed roughly uniform sequencing depth across donors, an assumption that may not hold. In vitro tests confirmed that three of the cytomegalovirus-associated TCR beta chains recognize cytomegalovirus antigens. In the study, roughly 160 TCR beta chains were listed as associated with cytomegalovirus. HLA typing was unavailable for some donors at each locus, so association tests used only the typed subset.

The cohort comprised some 730 healthy bone marrow donors. All cohort members were sampled while nominally healthy, although unrecorded immune exposures were likely present. The donor tested CMV seropositive and was one of the 289 seropositive cohort members. Each donor provided a peripheral blood sample, and peripheral blood mononuclear cells were used for TCR beta sequencing. Genomic DNA extraction from the blood cell samples was performed with the Qiagen DNeasy Blood Extraction Kit. Trimmed from V: 5 bases; trimmed from J: 5 bases; junction bases lacking a gene match: 7. The CDR3 spans 14 residues, from the cysteine through the phenylalanine. The DNA shown is the 42-base CDR3, in frame from base 1. CDR1 and CDR2 are read off the germline V gene (reference sequence) as MNHNY and SVGAGI. The method behind the library was the immunoSEQ multiplex PCR assay. A mixture of 60 forward primers for TCR Vbeta segments and 13 reverse primers for TCR Jbeta segments was used in the multiplex PCR. A multiplex PCR assay on genomic DNA amplified the CDR3 region of rearranged TCR beta genes. On the Illumina HiSeq System, the amplified TCR beta libraries were sequenced as 87-base-pair reads. In the source study's methods: Across the 700 or so repertoires, a later analysis counted some 80 million unique TCR beta chains, roughly 11 million of which were shared by at least two donors. A nearest-neighbor algorithm error-corrected the raw reads and collapsed the reads into unique sequences, merging closely related sequences to remove PCR and sequencing errors. Alignment of CDR3 sequences to IMGT reference sequences was used to assign V, D and J gene segments. For a sequence to be retained, a match of at least six nucleotides was required to both a V gene segment and a J gene segment. Rearrangements were called productive when the CDR3 lacked stop codons and stayed in frame with V and J; all others were non-productive. Following IMGT convention, CDR3 was defined as the stretch from the second conserved V-encoded cysteine to the conserved J-encoded phenylalanine. Sequences without an unambiguous match to a single V gene segment were excluded from the earlier analysis of approximately 560 of the donors. In an earlier analysis of several hundred of the donors, V segments were called functional above 56.7% productive rearrangements and were called segregating when the between-donor standard deviation exceeded 5%. To diagnose cytomegalovirus status from the catalog of TCR beta chain sequences, a statistical classification framework was built. In a later analysis, TCR nucleotide sequences were compared against IMGT/GENE-DB human TR gene sequences so that V and J genes could be assigned. In a later analysis, CDR3 sequences and most-parsimonious VDJ recombination scenarios were assigned using the TCRdist pipeline. In a later analysis, each TCR beta chain was defined by its CDR3 amino acid sequence together with its V-gene family, and reads without a unique V-gene family were excluded. To address suspected cross-contamination and a sequencing artifact, a later analysis removed several hundred highly shared, low-generation-probability nucleotide sequences. In a later analysis, a clonal expansion index was calculated for each public chain from normalized within-repertoire ranks of inferred template counts. A later analysis computed generation probabilities with a VDJ recombination model fitted to out-of-frame rearrangements, and checked the results against IGoR. A later analysis scored TCR-TCR, TCR-HLA and TCR-CMV co-occurrence with hypergeometric tests, applying a repertoire-size bias correction to TCR pairs. In a later analysis, false discovery rates were estimated by permuting HLA or CMV assignments 20 times. In a later analysis, co-occurring TCRs were grouped with DBSCAN, and TCRdist sequence similarity was added when clustering was performed within HLA-allele-positive subsets. Repertoires with fewer than 30,000 or more than 120,000 public chains, plus five repertoires with anomalous nucleotide sharing, were excluded from co-occurrence clustering. TCRdb obtained this table from immuneACCESS and retained in-frame rearrangements with V and J assigned. These tables miss some clones; where compared with another copy, unresolved V genes account for less than half of the shortfall, and the remainder is unexplained. That table is the source of V, J and clone size, and D and trimming were worked out from the DNA. This sample gives some 180,000 clones in total; around 84% of them show up just once. The top ten clonotypes cover more than 0.95% of the sample.

This receptor was taken from a girl aged 2 to 10 in good health and CMV-seropositive. The source material was PBMCs. The chain is made from TRBV6-6 and TRBJ2-5; 8 bases in the junction line up with TRBD2. The CDR3 reads as follows: CASSMREVGETQYF. The nucleotide sequence is given as TGTGCCAGCAGTATGCGGGAGGTGGGGGAGACCCAGTACTTC.